Listed below are T cell receptor beta chains from one sample, sequenced in a study of T cells in Graves' hyperthyroidism and ophthalmopathy. TCRdb re-analysed the multiplex PCR reads in MiXCR, keeping a single row per CDR3 protein. The sample includes about 840,000 distinct CDR3 sequences, roughly 40% of them seen just once. The sequenced sample consisted of blood. These receptors all come from a man between 18 and 35 years old with Graves' hyperthyroidism. Both conserved end residues are part of each CDR3.

J gene: TRBJ2-5; V gene: TRBV13; CDR3 length: 15; CDR3 protein: CASSASGTSGETQYF
J gene: TRBJ2-7; V gene: TRBV7-2; CDR3 length: 16; CDR3 protein: CASSSLTSGVAYEQYF
J gene: TRBJ2-7; V gene: TRBV10-3; CDR3 length: 8; CDR3 protein: CAIRGQYF
J gene: TRBJ2-6; V gene: TRBV7-2; CDR3 length: 16; CDR3 protein: CASSSYSGGGANVLTF
J gene: TRBJ1-2; V gene: TRBV7-3; CDR3 length: 14; CDR3 protein: CASSPQQGNGGYTF
J gene: TRBJ2-7; V gene: TRBV25-1; CDR3 length: 14; CDR3 protein: CASSQIGGSSEQYF
J gene: TRBJ2-2; V gene: TRBV4-3; CDR3 length: 14; CDR3 protein: CASSLNPGIGELFF
J gene: TRBJ2-7; V gene: TRBV7-9; CDR3 length: 14; CDR3 protein: CASSLTDTHYEQYF
J gene: TRBJ1-5; V gene: TRBV4-3; CDR3 length: 15; CDR3 protein: CASSPGPIENQPQHF
J gene: TRBJ1-2; V gene: TRBV12-3/TRBV12-4; CDR3 length: 14; CDR3 protein: CASSSYTSLEGYTF
J gene: TRBJ1-1; V gene: TRBV13; CDR3 length: 17; CDR3 protein: CASSQEDRGSMNTEAFF
J gene: .; V gene: TRBV6-1; CDR3 length: 15; CDR3 protein: CASSLGVTRGDEQFF
J gene: TRBJ2-5; V gene: TRBV7-7; CDR3 length: 13; CDR3 protein: CAQDREAQGTQYF
J gene: TRBJ2-2; V gene: TRBV2; CDR3 length: 14; CDR3 protein: CASSSSRNTGELFF
J gene: TRBJ2-5; V gene: TRBV12-3/TRBV12-4; CDR3 length: 14; CDR3 protein: CAISVRLAEETQYF
J gene: TRBJ2-7; V gene: TRBV20-1; CDR3 length: 17; CDR3 protein: CSARDNRAGRHPYEQYF
J gene: TRBJ1-1; V gene: TRBV20-1; CDR3 length: 14; CDR3 protein: CSAPPPGQGGKAFF
J gene: TRBJ1-1; V gene: TRBV7-2; CDR3 length: 15; CDR3 protein: CASSQTTGLGTEAFF
J gene: TRBJ1-6; V gene: TRBV19; CDR3 length: 14; CDR3 protein: CASPSGRNYSPLHF
J gene: TRBJ2-7; V gene: TRBV7-6; CDR3 length: 16; CDR3 protein: CASSLTGLAGVYEQYF
J gene: TRBJ2-7; V gene: TRBV4-1; CDR3 length: 13; CDR3 protein: CASSQDAGSKQYF
J gene: TRBJ1-2; V gene: TRBV5-1; CDR3 length: 16; CDR3 protein: CASSLAVSDPYYGYTF
J gene: TRBJ1-1; V gene: TRBV20-1; CDR3 length: 10; CDR3 protein: CSAPGPEAFF